The sequence of this TCR beta chain was determined in a study of cytomegalovirus exposure and HLA in healthy donors. Study observations and caveats: Presence/absence analyses treated sequencing depth as roughly uniform across donors.

Germline V CDR1 and CDR2: SNHLY, FYNNEI. V was clipped by 4 bases and J by 9 bases; unmatched bases: 7. CDR3 size: 15 residues. It was with 60 Vbeta and 13 Jbeta primers that the PCR ran. Sequencing used immunoSEQ multiplex PCR; TCRdb keeps in-frame clones, though not all of them. The sample records about 130,000 clones, 70% to 85% being singletons. This clone was seen a single time. Its antigen is not identified. This clonotype originated in a woman between 50 and 59 years old in good health and CMV-seronegative. The material sequenced was PBMCs. J is TRBJ2-1 and V is TRBV2; 12 nucleotides agree with TRBD2. CDR3 DNA sequence: TGTGCCAGCAGTGGGACAAAACTAGCGGGAGGTGAGCAGTTCTTC. Translation gives CASSGTKLAGGEQFF.